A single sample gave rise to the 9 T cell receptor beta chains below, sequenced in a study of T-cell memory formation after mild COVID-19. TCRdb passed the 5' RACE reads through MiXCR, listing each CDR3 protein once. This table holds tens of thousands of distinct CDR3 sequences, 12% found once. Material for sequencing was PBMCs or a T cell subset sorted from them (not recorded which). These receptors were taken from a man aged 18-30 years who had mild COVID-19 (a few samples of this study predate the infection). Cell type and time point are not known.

CDR3 DNA: TGTGCCAGCAGCCATGAACAGGGGGCGAGAAGTGAAAAACTGTTTTTT. It is translated as CASSHEQGARSEKLFF. V and J are TRBV4-2 and TRBJ1-4; 9 bases fit TRBD1. V lost 3 bases, J lost 7 bases, and 9 bases stayed unmatched. The CDR3 extends over 16 amino acids. Germline CDR1 and CDR2: LGHNA and YNFKEQ.

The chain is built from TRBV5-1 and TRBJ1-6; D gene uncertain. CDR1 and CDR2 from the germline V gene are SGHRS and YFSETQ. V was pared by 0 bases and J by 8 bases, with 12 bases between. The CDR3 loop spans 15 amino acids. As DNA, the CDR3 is TGCGCCAGCAGCTTGGGGTTGGGTGATTATTCACCCCTCCACTTT. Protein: CASSLGLGDYSPLHF.

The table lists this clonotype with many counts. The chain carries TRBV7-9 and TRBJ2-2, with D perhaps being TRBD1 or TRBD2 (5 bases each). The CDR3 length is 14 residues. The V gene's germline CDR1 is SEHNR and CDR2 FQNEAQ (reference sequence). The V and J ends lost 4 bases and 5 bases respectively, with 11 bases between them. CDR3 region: CASSSLGETGELFF. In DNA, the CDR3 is TGTGCCAGCAGCTCCCTGGGGGAAACCGGGGAGCTGTTTTTT.

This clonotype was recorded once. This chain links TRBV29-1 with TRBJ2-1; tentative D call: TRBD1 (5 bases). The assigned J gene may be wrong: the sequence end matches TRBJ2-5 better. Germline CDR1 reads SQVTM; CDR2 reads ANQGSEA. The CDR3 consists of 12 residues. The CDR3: CSVGTTEETQYF. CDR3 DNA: TGCAGCGTTGGGACAACCGAAGAGACCCAGTACTTC.

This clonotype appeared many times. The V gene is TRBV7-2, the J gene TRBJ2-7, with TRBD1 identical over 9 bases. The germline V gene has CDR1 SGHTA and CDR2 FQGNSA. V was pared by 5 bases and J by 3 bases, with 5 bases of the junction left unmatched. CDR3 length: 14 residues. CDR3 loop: CASSPGTGFYEQYF. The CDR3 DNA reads TGTGCCAGCAGCCCCGGGACAGGGTTCTACGAGCAGTACTTC.

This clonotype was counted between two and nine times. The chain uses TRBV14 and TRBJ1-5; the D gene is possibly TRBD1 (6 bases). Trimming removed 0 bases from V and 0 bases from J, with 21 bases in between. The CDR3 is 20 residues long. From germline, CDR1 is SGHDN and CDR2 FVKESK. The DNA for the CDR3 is TGTGCCAGCAGCCAAGATTTCCCCTCCGGGACAACCTATAGCAATCAGCCCCAGCATTTT. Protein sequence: CASSQDFPSGTTYSNQPQHF.

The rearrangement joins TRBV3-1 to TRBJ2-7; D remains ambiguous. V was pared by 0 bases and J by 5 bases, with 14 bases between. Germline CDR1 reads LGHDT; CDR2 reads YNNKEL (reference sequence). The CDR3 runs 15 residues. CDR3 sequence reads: CASSQEGPAYHEQYF. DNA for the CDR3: TGTGCCAGCAGCCAAGAAGGCCCAGCGTACCACGAGCAGTACTTC.

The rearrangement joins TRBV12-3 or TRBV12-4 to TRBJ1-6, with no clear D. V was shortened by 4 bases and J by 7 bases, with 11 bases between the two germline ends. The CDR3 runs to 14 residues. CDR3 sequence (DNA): TGTGCCAGCAGTTCCCGCCTCGTCAATTCACCCCTCCACTTT. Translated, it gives CASSSRLVNSPLHF.

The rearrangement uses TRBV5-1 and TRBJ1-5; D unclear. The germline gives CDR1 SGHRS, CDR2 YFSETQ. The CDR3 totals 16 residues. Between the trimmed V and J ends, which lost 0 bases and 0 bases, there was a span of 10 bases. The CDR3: CASSLEGSTSNQPQHF. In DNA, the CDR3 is TGCGCCAGCAGCTTGGAAGGCAGTACTAGCAATCAGCCCCAGCATTTT.